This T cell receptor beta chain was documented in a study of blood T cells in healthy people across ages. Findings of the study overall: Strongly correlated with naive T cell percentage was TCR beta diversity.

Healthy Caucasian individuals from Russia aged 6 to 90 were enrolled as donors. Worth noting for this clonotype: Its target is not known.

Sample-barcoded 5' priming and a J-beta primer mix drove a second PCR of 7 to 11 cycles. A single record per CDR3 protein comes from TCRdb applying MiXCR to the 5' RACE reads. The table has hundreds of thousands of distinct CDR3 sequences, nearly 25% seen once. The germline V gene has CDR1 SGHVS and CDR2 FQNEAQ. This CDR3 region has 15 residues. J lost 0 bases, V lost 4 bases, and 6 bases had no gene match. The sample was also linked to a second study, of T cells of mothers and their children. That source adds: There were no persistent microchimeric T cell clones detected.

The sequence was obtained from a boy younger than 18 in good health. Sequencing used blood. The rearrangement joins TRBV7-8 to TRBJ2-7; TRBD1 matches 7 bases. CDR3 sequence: CASSYPGQSSYEQYF. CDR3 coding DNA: TGTGCCAGCAGCTATCCGGGACAGAGCTCCTACGAGCAGTACTTC.